One and the same sample provided the 21 T cell receptor beta chains below, sequenced in a study of Graves' ophthalmopathy and Graves' hyperthyroidism. Amplification of TCR beta CDR3 regions used RNA transcripts. In the first round, RT-PCR was carried out with HTBI primers, and a multiplex PCR formed the second round. Each CDR3 protein is one row after TCRdb ran MiXCR on the multiplex PCR reads. The sample carries 500,000 to 800,000 distinct CDR3 sequences, 35% to 45% recorded once. Sequenced sample: peripheral blood. These receptor sequences come from an adult man with Graves' ophthalmopathy.

The chain links TRBV7-8 to TRBJ2-5, with TRBD1 as a possible D gene (6 bases). CDR1 is SGHVS, CDR2 FQNEAQ, per germline. V was cut by 4 bases and J by 5 bases, with 20 bases left in between. This CDR3 is 16 amino acids long. The CDR3 nucleotides are TGTGCCAGCAGCTCCACAGGGCGCAGAACTTGGGAGACCCAGTACTTC. This codes for CASSSTGRRTWETQYF.

Many counts were recorded for this clonotype. The chain employs TRBV7-2 and TRBJ2-5; 12 bases line up with TRBD2. The CDR3 loop spans 16 amino acids. Trimming removed 5 bases from V and 2 bases from J; junction bases left unmatched: 6. Looked up from germline, CDR1 is SGHTA and CDR2 is FQGNSA. The CDR3 DNA is TGTGCCAGCAGCCCCGGACTAGCGGGGTTGCAAGAGACCCAGTACTTC. This codes for CASSPGLAGLQETQYF.

The count of this clonotype is one. A much larger clone lies one base from this, so it may be a read error. This chain's CDR3 is CSARRGTAREKLVF. Here the CDR3 DNA reads TGCAGTGCTAGAAGAGGGACAGCACGGGAAAAACTGGTTTTT. The chain uses TRBV20-1 and TRBJ1-4; 7 positions match TRBD1. Germline CDR1 DFQATT, CDR2 SNEGSKA (reference sequence). This CDR3 spans 14 amino acids.

This chain links TRBV9 with TRBJ2-5; a weak D match, TRBD1 (5 bases). V dropped 3 bases and J dropped 5 bases, with 17 bases sitting between them. The CDR3 spans 15 residues. Looked up from germline, CDR1 is SGDLS and CDR2 is YYNGEE. The CDR3 here is CASSALNTGRETQYF. In DNA, the CDR3 is TGTGCCAGCAGCGCCTTAAATACAGGAAGGGAGACCCAGTACTTC. The variable domain in full, completed from reference TRBV9 and TRBJ2-5, reads DSGVTQTPKHLITATGQRVTLRCSPRSGDLSVYWYQQSLDQGLQFLIQYYNGEERAKGNILERFSAQQFPDLHSELNLSSLELGDSALYFCASSALNTGRETQYFGPGTRLLVL.

In this sample, this clonotype turned up many times. The chain uses TRBV6-5 and TRBJ1-1; D uncertain. V dropped 5 bases and J dropped 7 bases, with 11 bases sitting between them. The CDR3 is 12 residues long. CDR1 is MNHEY and CDR2 is SVGAGI in the germline V gene. CDR3 sequence reads: CASSEIVLEAFF. The DNA of the CDR3 is TGTGCCAGCAGTGAGATAGTCCTTGAAGCTTTCTTT.

This clonotype was detected ten times or more. The chain is built from TRBV14 and TRBJ1-1, with 7 bases that match TRBD1. V dropped 4 bases and J dropped 4; count of bases not matched to a gene: 18. The CDR3 sequence is 18 residues long. Germline V gene lookup returns CDR1 SGHDN and CDR2 FVKESK. The CDR3 nucleotides are TGTGCCAGCAGCCCCCGCGAAGGGACAGCCTTGTCCGCCACTGAAGCTTTCTTT. Translated, it gives CASSPREGTALSATEAFF.

The genes are TRBV4-1 and TRBJ1-5, with D possibly matching TRBD1 (5 bases). V was shortened by 0 bases and J by 6 bases, with 12 bases between the two germline ends. Germline V gene lookup returns CDR1 MGHRA and CDR2 YSYEKL. The CDR3 is 15 residues long. CDR3 in amino acids: CASSQDRGQGQPQHF. The CDR3 nucleotides are TGCGCCAGCAGCCAAGATAGAGGGCAGGGTCAGCCCCAGCATTTT.

About this clonotype itself: Because it lacks the conserved phenylalanine or tryptophan at the end, this CDR3 is likely a read error. The limits of the CDR3 on the DNA are not certain, so only TCRdb's listed CDR3 is given. V is TRBV9 and J is TRBJ1-3. The CDR3 is made up of 8 amino acids, end residues included. The germline V gene has CDR1 SGDLS and CDR2 YYNGEE. CDR3: CASSDRGG.

About this clonotype itself: The junction and the germline gene differ at one end; a read error may be behind it. The rearrangement joins TRBV10-3 to TRBJ2-7; no reliable D call. The CDR3 length is 14 residues. Germline V gene data show CDR1 as ENHRY and CDR2 as SYGVKD. The CDR3 region is CASSLSRLSYEQYF. CDR3 bases: TGTGCCAGCAGTTTATCCAGATTAAGCTACGAGCAGTACTTC.

V is TRBV2 and J is TRBJ1-1; D remains ambiguous. Trimming took off 5 bases at V and 1 base at J, with 20 bases between the two ends. Germline assignment: CDR1 SNHLY and CDR2 FYNNEI. CDR3 length: 17 residues. Written as DNA, the CDR3 is TGTGCCAGCAGTTCCGACCGTTCCTCCGTTGGGAACACTGAAGCTTTCTTT. Protein sequence: CASSSDRSSVGNTEAFF. Drawing the rest from reference TRBV2 and TRBJ1-1, the complete variable domain is EPEVTQTPSHQVTQMGQEVILRCVPISNHLYFYWYRQILGQKVEFLVSFYNNEISEKSEIFDDQFSVERPDGSNFTLKIRSTKLEDSAMYFCASSSDRSSVGNTEAFFGQGTRLTVV.

In the case of this clonotype: This clone may be a read error of a much larger clone one base away. The rearrangement links TRBV7-9 to TRBJ1-1; perhaps TRBD1 as D (5 bases). Trimming took 2 bases from V and 4 from J, leaving 14 bases between them. The CDR3 runs to 15 residues. Germline values: CDR1 SEHNR, CDR2 FQNEAQ (reference sequence). For the CDR3, the DNA is TGTGCCAGCAGCTTACAGGGTAAAGTGGGCACTGAAGCTTTCTTT. Translation gives CASSLQGKVGTEAFF.

The chain employs TRBV7-8 and TRBJ1-2; 7 nucleotides agree with TRBD1. Germline assignment: CDR1 SGHVS and CDR2 FQNEAQ. This CDR3 region has 14 residues. J gave up 7 bases and V 1 base, and 6 bases lay outside the gene matches. The CDR3 loop reads CASSLGRGGGGYTF. CDR3 DNA sequence: TGTGCCAGCAGCTTAGGCAGAGGGGGCGGTGGCTACACCTTC.

Turning to this clonotype: Since a much larger clone is just one base distant, this may be a read error. The chain has TRBV11-1 and TRBJ2-7; 8 bases agree with TRBD2. This CDR3 is 15 amino acids long. Per germline, CDR1 SGHAT and CDR2 FQDESV (reference sequence). The CDR3 loop reads CAGSHPAGGRSEQYF. The CDR3 DNA reads TGTGCCGGCAGCCACCCGGCGGGGGGCCGAAGCGAGCAGTACTTC.

The count of this clonotype is one. The junction departs from germline at one end; a sequencing error may be responsible. V and J are TRBV12-3 or TRBV12-4 and TRBJ1-4, with 12 bases fitting TRBD1. This CDR3 spans 16 amino acids. CDR3 residues: CARSFAGQGAGEKLFF. CDR3 sequence (DNA): TGTGCCCGCAGTTTTGCGGGACAGGGGGCCGGAGAAAAACTGTTTTTT.

For this clonotype: One end of the junction fails to match germline, which may point to a read error. The chain is built from TRBV7-9 and TRBJ2-5; 8 bases line up with TRBD2. The length of the CDR3 is 11 residues. Looked up from germline, CDR1 is SEHNR and CDR2 is FQNEAQ (reference sequence). CDR3 region: CASRFGTSYVF. The CDR3 DNA sequence: TGTGCCAGCAGATTCGGGACTAGTTACGTCTTC. Based on the CDR3 plus reference TRBV7-9 and TRBJ2-5, the full variable domain is DTGVSQNPRHKITKRGQNVTFRCDPISEHNRLYWYRQTLGQGPEFLTYFQNEAQLEKSRLLSDRFSAERPKGSFSTLEIQRTEQGDSAMYLCASRFGTSYVFGPGTRLLVL.

This clonotype was seen repeatedly, ten times or more. This chain joins TRBV29-1 and TRBJ2-7; D tentatively reads TRBD1 or TRBD2 (5 bases each). Trimming removed 3 bases from V and 4 bases from J, with 13 bases in between. CDR1 and CDR2 from the germline V gene are SQVTM and ANQGSEA. The CDR3 loop spans 13 amino acids. In DNA form, the CDR3 reads TGCAGCGTTGAGGGAGACGGGGCTTACGAGCAGTACTTC. Translation: CSVEGDGAYEQYF.

To note about this clonotype: This clone may be a read error of a much larger clone one base away. The chain carries TRBV7-9 and TRBJ2-7; no clear D gene. Germline values: CDR1 SEHNR, CDR2 FQNEAQ (reference sequence). The ends were cut back, 0 bases at V and 6 bases at J, with 21 bases in the middle. The CDR3 is 17 amino acids. CDR3 DNA sequence: TGTGCCAGCAGCTTAGCTCCCCCAGGTTCACGTTCCCGCGAGCAGTACTTC. It codes for CASSLAPPGSRSREQYF. Supplemented by reference TRBV7-9 and TRBJ2-7, the full variable domain reads DTGVSQNPRHKITKRGQNVTFRCDPISEHNRLYWYRQTLGQGPEFLTYFQNEAQLEKSRLLSDRFSAERPKGSFSTLEIQRTEQGDSAMYLCASSLAPPGSRSREQYFGPGTRLTVT.

V and J are TRBV13 and TRBJ2-6; D call uncertain. The ends were cut back, 2 bases at V and 11 bases at J, with 19 bases in the middle. The CDR3 loop spans 16 amino acids. Germline loops: CDR1 PRHDT, CDR2 FYEKMQ (reference sequence). The CDR3, as DNA: TGTGCCAGCAGCTTATGGGCCACCCTCGACCCCTACGTCCTGACTTTC. It is translated as CASSLWATLDPYVLTF.

The table lists this clonotype with many counts. The gene calls are TRBV14 and TRBJ2-5; the match to TRBD2 covers 7 bases. The V segment lost 4 bases and the J segment 0 bases; nucleotides outside the gene matches: 8. This CDR3 region has 16 residues. Germline V gene sequence: CDR1 SGHDN, CDR2 FVKESK. The CDR3 is CASSPPGRGYQETQYF. The CDR3 nucleotides are TGTGCCAGCAGCCCCCCGGGGCGGGGGTACCAAGAGACCCAGTACTTC.

This clonotype was counted ten times or more. The J gene is TRBJ1-6, the V gene TRBV5-1; possible D gene TRBD1, 5 bases. CDR3 length equals 13 residues. The germline V gene has CDR1 SGHRS and CDR2 YFSETQ. V was pared by 3 bases and J by 9 bases, with 10 bases between. The CDR3 DNA reads TGCGCCAGCAGCTCCGGGACCACTTCACCCCTCCACTTT. It encodes CASSSGTTSPLHF.

This clonotype was counted only a few times. This chain uses TRBV11-2 with TRBJ2-2; D is undetermined. V was cut by 1 base and J by 6 bases, with 9 bases left in between. Germline lookup yields CDR1 SGHAT and CDR2 FQNNGV. The CDR3 consists of 14 residues. CDR3 DNA sequence: TGTGCCAGCAGCTTAGGGGTTGCCCCCGGGGAGCTGTTTTTT. It specifies CASSLGVAPGELFF.